This passage covers 8 T cell receptor beta chains from one sample sequenced in a study of T-cell memory formation after mild COVID-19. TCRdb recomputed calls from the 5' RACE reads with MiXCR, one row per CDR3 protein. Of hundreds of thousands of distinct CDR3 sequences detected, 15% to 20% appear once; the ten largest clones hold about 22%. The sequenced sample consisted of PBMCs or a T cell subset sorted from them (not recorded which). The receptors shown here come from a young man who had mild COVID-19 (a few samples of this study predate the infection). Cell type and time point are not known.

This clonotype was counted a few times. The J gene is TRBJ2-3, the V gene TRBV19, with D maybe TRBD2 (5 bases). Germline CDR1 LNHDA, CDR2 SQIVND (reference sequence). Trimming shortened V by 2 bases and J by 2 bases, and 11 bases separated the two germline ends. The CDR3 sequence is 15 residues long. CDR3 DNA: TGTGCCAGTAGTATAAGCCCCGGGGTCACAGATACGCAGTATTTT. It yields the protein CASSISPGVTDTQYF.

In DNA form, the CDR3 reads TGTGCCAGAAGGCCCCGGGAGCCCCAGCATTTT. Protein sequence: CARRPREPQHF. V gene TRBV5-3 combines with J gene TRBJ1-5; D remains unclear. TRBV5-3 is labeled an ORF, and its function is uncertain. The CDR3 is 11 residues long. Trimming shortened V by 5 bases and J by 8 bases, and 8 bases separated the two germline ends.

This clonotype has a handful of counts. The rearrangement joins TRBV27 to TRBJ2-7; D may be TRBD1 or TRBD2 (5 bases each). CDR1 is MNHEY, CDR2 SMNVEV, per germline (reference sequence). CDR3 length: 14 amino acids. Trimming removed 4 bases from V and 4 bases from J, with 14 bases in between. CDR3 nucleotides: TGTGCCAGCAGTTCCCTATTGGGGGAGTACGAGCAGTACGTC. It translates to CASSSLLGEYEQYV.

Note on this clonotype: A much larger clone differs by one base, so this may be a read error. V gene TRBV7-2 combines with J gene TRBJ2-3; D is unclear. Trimming left V 2 bases short and J 6 bases short, with 9 bases between. This CDR3 has 13 amino acids. From germline, CDR1 is SGHTA and CDR2 FQGNSA. The CDR3 sequence: CASSLKSWDTQYF. DNA for the CDR3: TGTGCCAGCAGCTTAAAGTCTTGGGATACGCAGTATTTT. Using reference TRBV7-2 and TRBJ2-3 for the parts outside the CDR3, the full variable domain is GAGVSQSPSNKVTEKGKDVELRCDPISGHTALYWYRQSLGQGLEFLIYFQGNSAPDKSGLPSDRFSAERTGGSVSTLTIQRTQQEDSAVYLCASSLKSWDTQYFGPGTRLTVL.

The table lists this clonotype with a few counts. The chain recombines TRBV6-5 with TRBJ1-6, with no clear D. Germline lookup yields CDR1 MNHEY and CDR2 SVGAGI. This CDR3 has 14 residues. V was pared by 4 bases and J by 7 bases, with 11 bases between. Written as DNA, the CDR3 is TGTGCCAGCAGTTCGCATTGGGCAAATTCACCCCTCCACTTT. It is translated as CASSSHWANSPLHF.

This clonotype came up a few times. The chain has TRBV5-1 and TRBJ2-3; D not resolved. This CDR3 has 14 amino acids. Trimming cost V 0 bases and J 5 bases, with 10 bases left between them. CDR1 and CDR2 from the germline V gene are SGHRS and YFSETQ. The CDR3 here is CASSLGAQRDTQYF. DNA of the CDR3: TGCGCCAGCAGCTTGGGGGCCCAGAGAGATACGCAGTATTTT.

This clonotype was counted ten times or more. This chain joins TRBV4-1 and TRBJ2-3, with no clear D. The CDR3 spans 14 residues. CDR1 and CDR2 from the germline V gene are MGHRA and YSYEKL. V lost 1 base, J lost 4 bases, and 9 bases lay in between. As DNA, the CDR3 is TGCGCCAGCAGCCAAGGTCCAGAATCAGATACGCAGTATTTT. This codes for CASSQGPESDTQYF.

The rearrangement links TRBV5-1 to TRBJ1-2, with 9 bases matching TRBD1. V was clipped by 0 bases and J by 6 bases; unmatched bases: 12. The length of the CDR3 is 17 residues. Per the germline V gene, CDR1 is SGHRS and CDR2 is YFSETQ. CDR3 loop: CASSLEGTGFLGDGYTF. CDR3 coding DNA: TGCGCCAGCAGCTTGGAGGGGACAGGGTTCCTCGGGGATGGCTACACCTTC. The variable domain in full, with the rest retrieved from reference TRBV5-1 and TRBJ1-2, is KAGVTQTPRYLIKTRGQQVTLSCSPISGHRSVSWYQQTPGQGLQFLFEYFSETQRNKGNFPGRFSGRQFSNSRSEMNVSTLELGDSALYLCASSLEGTGFLGDGYTFGSGTRLTVV.